This section outlines one TCR beta chain sequence together with its context. This CDR3 region has 14 residues. V was clipped by 4 bases and J by 3 bases, with 12 bases between them. Germline V gene lookup returns CDR1 ENHRY and CDR2 SYGVKD. The record originates from a study of blood T cell repertoires in COVID-19. Profiling relied on immunoSEQ multiplex PCR, and the TCRdb table lists in-frame clones only, not all of them. The data contain some 340,000 clones, approximately 91% of them seen just once; the ten biggest clones take up around 3.9%. This TCR was sampled from a woman aged 30 to 39 who had been exposed to COVID-19. The V gene is TRBV10-3, the J gene TRBJ1-1; the D gene is possibly TRBD1 (5 bases). Sequenced: PBMCs or T cells enriched from blood (not recorded which). CDR3 DNA sequence: TGTGCCATCAGTGTACAGGCCTGGGACACTGAAGCTTTCTTT. It yields the protein CAISVQAWDTEAFF.